Following are 27 T cell receptor beta chains from one sample sequenced in a study of blood T cell repertoires in COVID-19. Produced via immunoSEQ multiplex PCR; TCRdb's table is partial and in-frame only. The sample lists 100,000 to 150,000 clones; approximately 85% were seen once. Material for sequencing was peripheral blood. All receptors derive from an older man with active or convalescent COVID-19.

J is TRBJ2-3 and V is TRBV5-1, with TRBD1 matching over 10 bases. Trimming cost V 0 bases and J 3 bases; bases outside gene matches: 7. Germline V lookup: CDR1 SGHRS, CDR2 YFSETQ. The CDR3 covers 17 residues. CDR3 DNA: TGCGCCAGCAGCTTGGACCCACGGGGACAGGGGACAGATACGCAGTATTTT. Protein sequence: CASSLDPRGQGTDTQYF.

V is TRBV7-9 and J is TRBJ2-2; 7 nucleotides line up with TRBD1. The CDR3 has 17 amino acids. Germline CDR1 is SEHNR and CDR2 is FQNEAQ (reference sequence). With 5 bases clipped from V and 2 bases from J, the junction kept 11 bases outside the gene matches. Here the CDR3 reads CASSGSPGQRNTGELFF. The CDR3 DNA is TGTGCCAGCAGCGGAAGTCCGGGACAGAGAAACACCGGGGAGCTGTTTTTT.

This chain joins TRBV20-1 and TRBJ2-5; TRBD2 might be the D (5 bases). CDR3 size: 16 residues. The germline V and J ends were trimmed by 3 bases and 7 bases, with 24 bases remaining between them. From germline, CDR1 is DFQATT and CDR2 SNEGSKA (reference sequence). CDR3 protein: CSASEGGLGGSRTQYF. CDR3 DNA: TGCAGTGCTAGTGAGGGCGGGCTGGGTGGTAGTAGGACCCAGTACTTC.

This clone has just one count. V and J are TRBV19 and TRBJ2-5, with D perhaps TRBD1 (6 bases). V lost 6 bases to trimming and J lost 4 bases, with 9 bases between them. This CDR3 comprises 12 residues. Germline CDR1 LNHDA, CDR2 SQIVND (reference sequence). The CDR3 spells CASSRGPETQYF. In DNA form, the CDR3 reads TGTGCCAGTAGCAGGGGCCCAGAGACCCAGTACTTC.

The J gene is TRBJ2-5, the V gene TRBV19; 11 bases align to TRBD2. The CDR3 runs to 17 residues. Germline V gene sequence: CDR1 LNHDA, CDR2 SQIVND (reference sequence). V was pared by 1 base and J by 1 base, with 5 bases of the junction left unmatched. CDR3 in amino acids: CASSIGRTSGSQETQYF. The CDR3 DNA reads as TGTGCCAGTAGTATAGGGCGGACTAGCGGGTCCCAAGAGACCCAGTACTTC.

The chain uses TRBV19 and TRBJ2-2, with 9 bases matching TRBD2. Unmatched junction bases numbered 8, after V lost 4 bases and J lost 8 bases. CDR1 is LNHDA, CDR2 SQIVND, per germline (reference sequence). There are 15 residues in the CDR3. The CDR3 region has the DNA TGTGCCAGTAGTACCCTGGGACTAGCAGGGGGGGAGCTGTTTTTT. Translated, it gives CASSTLGLAGGELFF.

This rearrangement joins TRBV11-1 to TRBJ2-5; no clear D gene. The germline V and J ends were trimmed by 0 bases and 7 bases, with 6 bases remaining between them. This CDR3 comprises 12 residues. Germline V lookup: CDR1 SGHAT, CDR2 FQDESV (reference sequence). For the CDR3, the DNA is TGTGCCAGCAGCTTAGCCGCCGGGACCCAGTACTTC. Its protein is CASSLAAGTQYF.

To note about this clone: This sample also contains other DNA sequences that code for the same CDR3. The chain employs TRBV7-3 and TRBJ2-2; 7 nucleotides align to TRBD2. The ends lost 5 bases at V and 0 bases at J; junction bases unmatched: 6. Germline assignment: CDR1 SGHTA and CDR2 FQGTGA. The CDR3 length is 16 residues. The CDR3 region is CASSRRTRSNTGELFF. As DNA, the CDR3 is TGTGCCAGCAGCCGTAGGACTAGATCGAACACCGGGGAGCTGTTTTTT.

This clone appeared a few times. As DNA, the CDR3 is TGTGCCAGCAGCGTAGTTGTCGGTAACACTGAAGCTTTCTTT. It yields the protein CASSVVVGNTEAFF. V and J are TRBV9 and TRBJ1-1; D gene unclear. Trimming took off 0 bases at V and 2 bases at J, with 8 bases between the two ends. CDR3 length: 14 amino acids. Germline CDR1 SGDLS, CDR2 YYNGEE.

The chain uses TRBV6-5 and TRBJ2-7; TRBD1 matches at 8 bases. The CDR3 runs 13 residues. Germline lookup yields CDR1 MNHEY and CDR2 SVGAGI. V dropped 5 bases and J dropped 5; count of bases not matched to a gene: 5. The CDR3 is CASSLRQGHEQYF. The CDR3 DNA is TGTGCCAGCAGTCTCAGACAGGGGCACGAGCAGTACTTC.

The chain recombines TRBV19 with TRBJ1-1; D not resolved. CDR1 LNHDA and CDR2 SQIVND come from the germline V gene (reference sequence). Trimming stripped 3 bases from V and 9 bases from J, with 14 bases between. The CDR3 covers 13 residues. CDR3 protein: CASSITEGSQAFF. Written as DNA, the CDR3 is TGTGCCAGTAGTATTACTGAGGGCTCCCAAGCTTTCTTT.

The chain is built from TRBV21-1 and TRBJ2-7; the table gives TRBD2 as D, unverified against the DNA. TRBV21-1 is assigned pseudogene status. The CDR3 sequence is 19 residues long. This CDR3 reads CASSNWATRGLLSSYEQYF. CDR3 sequence (DNA): TGTGCCAGCAGCAATTGGGCGACCCGGGGACTACTATCCTCCTACGAGCAGTACTTC.

This chain links TRBV27 with TRBJ2-7; possible D gene TRBD2, 6 bases. The CDR3 loop spans 17 amino acids. Germline V lookup: CDR1 MNHEY, CDR2 SMNVEV (reference sequence). V shed 5 bases and J shed 4 bases, with 24 bases lying between them. As DNA, the CDR3 is TGTGCCAGCAGTACCTCCCCCCGTAAGTCTAGCGCTTACGAGCAGTACTTC. Protein product: CASSTSPRKSSAYEQYF.

V and J are TRBV11-1 and TRBJ2-3; tentatively, D is TRBD2 (6 bases). This CDR3 has 15 amino acids. V lost 4 bases, J lost 2 bases, and 13 bases lay in between. Germline V gene lookup returns CDR1 SGHAT and CDR2 FQDESV (reference sequence). CDR3: CASSYQGLDTDTQYF. Written as DNA, the CDR3 is TGTGCCAGCAGCTACCAGGGACTTGACACAGATACGCAGTATTTT.

This clone has a count of ten or more. This chain joins TRBV7-3 and TRBJ2-5, with a weak D call TRBD2 (6 bases). Deletions cut 9 bases from V and 2 bases from J, with 10 bases between. Germline CDR1 is SGHTA and CDR2 is FQGTGA. The CDR3 totals 12 residues. CDR3 residues: CASGAGQETQYF. CDR3 in DNA: TGTGCCAGTGGTGCGGGGCAAGAGACCCAGTACTTC.

This chain uses TRBV6-6 with TRBJ2-1; D might be TRBD2 (7 bases). V gave up 2 bases and J gave up 1 base, with 12 bases separating them. CDR3 length: 16 residues. CDR1 MNHNY and CDR2 SVGAGI come from the germline V gene (reference sequence). The CDR3: CASSYAAGASYNEQFF. The CDR3 DNA sequence: TGTGCCAGCAGTTACGCCGCGGGGGCATCCTACAATGAGCAGTTCTTC.

This rearrangement joins TRBV14 to TRBJ2-4, with 8 bases matching TRBD1. The CDR3 extends over 15 amino acids. V lost 6 bases and J lost 1; bases outside the gene matches: 5. In germline, CDR1 is SGHDN, CDR2 FVKESK. The DNA for the CDR3 is TGTGCCAGCAGTCGACAGGGGATGGCCAAAAACATTCAGTACTTC. Translation gives CASSRQGMAKNIQYF.

The chain carries TRBV11-3 and TRBJ2-3, with D possibly matching TRBD1 (6 bases). Per germline, CDR1 SGHNT and CDR2 YENEEA. CDR3 length: 16 residues. Trimming left V 2 bases short and J 5 bases short, with 17 bases between. Written as DNA, the CDR3 is TGTGCCAGCAGCTTAACAGGGCTGGGGATCCAAGATACGCAGTATTTT. Translated, it gives CASSLTGLGIQDTQYF.

The chain recombines TRBV5-4 with TRBJ1-3, with 9 bases identical to TRBD1. Per germline, CDR1 SGHNT and CDR2 YYREEE (reference sequence). This CDR3 has 15 residues. The junction had 4 bases not matched to a gene; V was cut back by 4 bases and J by 2 bases. This chain's CDR3 is CASSPGTGTGNTIYF. DNA of the CDR3: TGTGCCAGCAGCCCAGGGACAGGGACTGGAAACACCATATATTTT.

Only one count was recorded for this clone. The chain joins TRBV7-6 to TRBJ2-3; TRBD2 matches 7 bases. The V gene end was trimmed by 1 base and the J gene end by 4 bases; junction bases not matched to a gene: 5. In germline, CDR1 is SGHVS, CDR2 FNYEAQ. The CDR3 extends over 15 amino acids. The CDR3: CASSLDSAGADTQYF. For the CDR3, the DNA is TGTGCCAGCAGCTTAGATTCCGCGGGAGCAGATACGCAGTATTTT.

This clone showed up just a few times. The chain employs TRBV6-6 and TRBJ2-7; a weak D match, TRBD2 (6 bases). There are 13 residues in the CDR3. Trimming shortened V by 5 bases and J by 3 bases, and 11 bases separated the two germline ends. The germline V gene encodes CDR1 MNHNY and CDR2 SVGAGI (reference sequence). CDR3 loop: CASSPGTYYEQYF. In DNA, the CDR3 is TGTGCCAGCAGTCCCGGGACTTACTACGAGCAGTACTTC.

The chain recombines TRBV3-1 (or the pseudogene TRBV3-2) with TRBJ1-6; 8 nucleotides match TRBD1. V gave up 1 base and J gave up 10 bases; unmatched junction bases: 6. This CDR3 region has 15 residues. Germline V lookup: CDR1 LGHDT, CDR2 YNNKEL (reference sequence). The CDR3 bases are TGTGCCAGCAGCCAAGGTCACAGGGGGGACTCACCCCTCCACTTT. Protein sequence: CASSQGHRGDSPLHF.

The chain uses TRBV10-3 and TRBJ2-1, with TRBD1 matching over 9 bases. Germline V gene data show CDR1 as ENHRY and CDR2 as SYGVKD. The V segment lost 6 bases and the J segment 3 bases; nucleotides outside the gene matches: 3. The CDR3 length is 14 residues. The CDR3 sequence is CAIRGQGIYNEQFF. The CDR3, as DNA: TGTGCCATCAGAGGACAGGGGATCTACAATGAGCAGTTCTTC.

This clone has only one observation. V gene TRBV11-3 combines with J gene TRBJ2-5; a possible D gene is TRBD2 (6 bases). The CDR3 sequence is 16 residues long. Trimming left V 1 base short and J 3 bases short, with 15 bases between. CDR1 and CDR2 from the germline V gene are SGHNT and YENEEA. CDR3 residues: CASSLAGGTGEETQYF. CDR3 nucleotide sequence: TGTGCCAGCAGCTTAGCAGGCGGGACGGGCGAAGAGACCCAGTACTTC.

V and J are TRBV5-1 and TRBJ2-1, with 8 nucleotides matching TRBD2. The CDR3 covers 15 residues. V lost 9 bases and J lost 4; bases outside the gene matches: 12. The V gene's germline CDR1 is SGHRS and CDR2 YFSETQ. The CDR3 bases are TGCGCCACCAGGCAATTGCTAGCGGGTTACAATGAGCAGTTCTTC. Translation gives CATRQLLAGYNEQFF.

This chain connects TRBV5-1 to TRBJ1-2; 7 bases agree with TRBD1. Germline CDR1 and CDR2: SGHRS and YFSETQ. The CDR3 covers 16 residues. Trimming at V came to 0 bases and at J to 4 bases, leaving 9 bases not matched to a gene. The CDR3 sequence: CASSLGYRGVAYGYTF. The CDR3 bases are TGCGCCAGCAGCTTGGGGTACAGGGGTGTAGCCTATGGCTACACCTTC.

The gene calls are TRBV11-2 and TRBJ2-7; possibly TRBD2 for D (6 bases). Germline-derived CDR1 and CDR2 are SGHAT and FQNNGV. This CDR3 is 14 amino acids long. V lost 5 bases, J lost 1 base, and 12 bases lay in between. The CDR3 protein is CASSTYSGSYEQYF. CDR3 sequence (DNA): TGTGCCAGCAGCACGTATAGCGGTTCCTACGAGCAGTACTTC.